This entry lists 20 T cell receptor beta chains sequenced from one sample in a study of T-cell reconstitution after alpha-beta-depleted transplantation in children. Unique molecular identifiers featured in how the TCRbeta library was prepared. Using its own MiXCR run on the PCR reads, TCRdb lists one record per CDR3 protein. The table shows hundreds of thousands of distinct CDR3 sequences, with under 15% occurring only once. This specimen consisted of PBMCs, mostly from graft donor cells, obtained 360 days after TCRalphabeta/CD19-depleted stem cell transplant. The receptors were gathered from a male patient younger than 18 who had a stem cell transplant for acute myeloid leukemia, so the T cells may come from the graft donor.

V usage is TRBV6-2 or TRBV6-3 and J usage is TRBJ2-1; TRBD2 agrees at 8 bases. CDR1 and CDR2 (germline): MNHEY, SVGEGT. V shed 4 bases, J shed 3 bases, and the junction held 14 bases outside the gene matches. CDR3 length: 18 residues. For the CDR3, the DNA is TGTGCCAGCAGTTGGTTGTCGGTTACGGGAGGGAACTACAATGAGCAGTTCTTC. Translated: CASSWLSVTGGNYNEQFF.

The rearrangement joins TRBV5-1 to TRBJ1-2; 7 positions agree with TRBD1. Germline V CDR1 and CDR2: SGHRS, YFSETQ. The CDR3 loop spans 14 amino acids. V shed 4 bases, J shed 2 bases, and the junction held 5 bases outside the gene matches. In DNA, the CDR3 is TGCGCCAGCAGCCGTACGACAGGGAACTATGGCTACACCTTC. Residues: CASSRTTGNYGYTF.

This clonotype was recorded a few times. The rearrangement joins TRBV29-1 to TRBJ2-1; D possibly corresponds to TRBD2 (6 bases). Trimming took 4 bases from V and 2 from J, leaving 15 bases between them. This CDR3 is 15 amino acids long. Looked up from germline, CDR1 is SQVTM and CDR2 is ANQGSEA. CDR3 in amino acids: CSVGGRLAPYNEQFF. CDR3 DNA sequence: TGCAGCGTTGGAGGTAGGCTAGCGCCCTACAATGAGCAGTTCTTC.

This clonotype was found many times. V is TRBV24-1 and J is TRBJ2-2, with D possibly being TRBD2 (5 bases). The length of the CDR3 is 14 residues. CDR1 and CDR2 from the germline V gene are KGHDR and SFDVKD. V dropped 4 bases and J dropped 1 base, with 6 bases sitting between them. The CDR3, as DNA: TGTGCCACCAGTGACCGGGGGAACACCGGGGAGCTGTTTTTT. Translated: CATSDRGNTGELFF.

For this clonotype: Relative to the germline gene, one junction end is altered; a read error may explain this. V and J are TRBV6-4 and TRBJ2-6; possible D gene TRBD1, 6 bases. From germline, CDR1 is MRHNA and CDR2 SNTAGT. The CDR3 loop spans 19 amino acids. This chain's CDR3 is CACSTPLGPGVSGANVLTF. The CDR3 DNA sequence: TGTGCCTGCAGTACTCCGCTCGGGCCAGGGGTCTCTGGGGCCAACGTCCTGACTTTC.

The sample holds a few counts of this clonotype. The chain carries TRBV6-2 or TRBV6-3 and TRBJ2-7, with 7 bases fitting TRBD1. Trimming removed 4 bases from V and 1 base from J; junction bases left unmatched: 10. The germline V gene has CDR1 MNHEY and CDR2 SVGEGT. The CDR3 is 16 residues long. CDR3 region: CASSFPGTAHSYEQYF. The CDR3 coding sequence is TGTGCCAGCAGTTTCCCTGGGACAGCTCATTCCTACGAGCAGTACTTC.

This clonotype was detected many times. The CDR3 here is CSVTPGLEAFF. CDR3 DNA: TGCAGCGTCACACCAGGGTTGGAAGCTTTCTTT. This chain joins TRBV29-1 and TRBJ1-1; tentatively, D is TRBD1 (5 bases). This CDR3 spans 11 amino acids. Trimming left V 6 bases short and J 8 bases short, with 13 bases between. The germline CDR1 and CDR2 sequences are SQVTM and ANQGSEA.

J is TRBJ1-4 and V is TRBV7-2; D ambiguous. V was shortened by 1 base and J by 8 bases, with 8 bases between the two germline ends. Germline CDR1 SGHTA, CDR2 FQGNSA. The CDR3 length is 13 residues. CDR3 coding DNA: TGTGCCAGCAGCTTAGGATCCCAAGAAAAACTGTTTTTT. Residues: CASSLGSQEKLFF. Combining the CDR3 with reference TRBV7-2 and TRBJ1-4 gives the whole variable domain GAGVSQSPSNKVTEKGKDVELRCDPISGHTALYWYRQSLGQGLEFLIYFQGNSAPDKSGLPSDRFSAERTGGSVSTLTIQRTQQEDSAVYLCASSLGSQEKLFFGSGTQLSVL.

In this sample, this clonotype turned up a few times. This chain connects TRBV15 to TRBJ2-7; 11 positions match TRBD2. The CDR3 is made up of 16 amino acids. Germline CDR1 and CDR2: LNHNV and YYDKDF (reference sequence). J lost 7 bases, V lost 3 bases, and 11 bases had no gene match. The CDR3 nucleotides are TGTGCCACCAGCAGGTACCTTAGCGGGAGGGCGCGGGAGCAGTACTTC. Amino acid sequence: CATSRYLSGRAREQYF. Together with reference TRBV15 and TRBJ2-7, the CDR3 gives the full variable domain: DAMVIQNPRYQVTQFGKPVTLSCSQTLNHNVMYWYQQKSSQAPKLLFHYYDKDFNNEADTPDNFQSRRPNTSFCFLDIRSPGLGDTAMYLCATSRYLSGRAREQYFGPGTRLTVT.

This clonotype was picked up many times. The chain couples TRBV28 to TRBJ1-1; D possibly corresponds to TRBD1 (5 bases). This CDR3 region has 11 residues. Germline V gene data show CDR1 as MDHEN and CDR2 as SYDVKM. V was trimmed by 2 bases and J by 8 bases, leaving 6 bases between them. CDR3 nucleotides: TGTGCCAGCAGTTTAGGGGGAGAAGCTTTCTTT. The encoded protein is CASSLGGEAFF.

This clonotype was counted a few times. The J gene is TRBJ2-3, the V gene TRBV28; 9 bases map to TRBD1. The germline CDR1 and CDR2 sequences are MDHEN and SYDVKM. This CDR3 region has 16 residues. J was trimmed by 1 base and V by 1 base; bases with no gene match: 3. The DNA of the CDR3 is TGTGCCAGCAGTTTATTAGGGGACAGGGGCACAGATACGCAGTATTTT. Protein product: CASSLLGDRGTDTQYF.

This chain links TRBV20-1 with TRBJ1-5; tentative D call: TRBD1 (5 bases). The CDR3 is 14 amino acids. Germline V gives CDR1 DFQATT, CDR2 SNEGSKA (reference sequence). The ends were cut back, 3 bases at V and 8 bases at J, with 17 bases in the middle. Written as DNA, the CDR3 is TGCAGTGCTAGTTCCGCAGGGCGGGATAAGCCCCAGCATTTT. Protein: CSASSAGRDKPQHF.

The chain has TRBV28 and TRBJ2-1; 12 positions agree with TRBD2. The CDR3 length is 20 residues. Trimming at V came to 2 bases and at J to 0 bases, leaving 11 bases not matched to a gene. Germline values: CDR1 MDHEN, CDR2 SYDVKM. CDR3 protein: CASSLTASGRAPSSYNEQFF. DNA for the CDR3: TGTGCCAGCAGTTTAACCGCTAGCGGGAGGGCGCCAAGCTCCTACAATGAGCAGTTCTTC.

This clonotype was seen only a few times. V is TRBV28 and J is TRBJ2-7; 11 nucleotides line up with TRBD2. Germline trimming cut 7 bases from V and 3 bases from J; bases unmatched to any gene: 11. CDR1 MDHEN and CDR2 SYDVKM come from the germline V gene. This CDR3 comprises 16 residues. The CDR3 nucleotides are TGTGCCAGCAACTCACAAGGGACTAGCGGAAACTACGAGCAGTACTTC. Translating it yields CASNSQGTSGNYEQYF.

This rearrangement joins TRBV20-1 to TRBJ2-5; 10 positions match TRBD2. The CDR3 runs to 15 residues. From germline, CDR1 is DFQATT and CDR2 SNEGSKA (reference sequence). V trimming: 1 base; J trimming: 4 bases; junction bases outside the gene matches: 6. The CDR3 nucleotides read TGCAGTGCTAGAGCGGCTAGCGGGAGAAGAGAGACCCAGTACTTC. Its translation: CSARAASGRRETQYF.

This clonotype showed up just a few times. This sequence joins TRBV5-1 and TRBJ2-5, with D possibly TRBD2 on 5 matching bases. Trimming took 0 bases from V and 5 from J, leaving 17 bases between them. This CDR3 contains 16 residues. Germline CDR1 is SGHRS and CDR2 is YFSETQ. The CDR3 region is CASSLGGLAPPETQYF. DNA for the CDR3: TGCGCCAGCAGCTTGGGAGGTCTAGCACCTCCGGAGACCCAGTACTTC.

This clonotype has just a few counts. J is TRBJ1-5 and V is TRBV20-1; TRBD1 agrees at 12 bases. This CDR3 spans 15 amino acids. The V gene end was trimmed by 5 bases and the J gene end by 6 bases; junction bases not matched to a gene: 8. Germline CDR1 is DFQATT and CDR2 is SNEGSKA (reference sequence). CDR3 loop: CSARAGTGGSQPQHF. The CDR3 DNA reads TGCAGTGCTCGCGCCGGGACAGGGGGCAGTCAGCCCCAGCATTTT.

The rearrangement uses TRBV19 and TRBJ2-2; D gene ambiguous. The CDR3 is made up of 17 amino acids. Trimming left V 7 bases short and J 0 bases short, with 18 bases between. Germline V gene sequence: CDR1 LNHDA, CDR2 SQIVND (reference sequence). CDR3 protein: CASTLKVVVANTGELFF. CDR3 nucleotide sequence: TGTGCCAGTACCCTTAAGGTAGTGGTTGCGAACACCGGGGAGCTGTTTTTT.

J is TRBJ2-7 and V is TRBV12-3 or TRBV12-4; D gene ambiguous. The CDR3 is 13 residues long. V shed 3 bases and J shed 1 base, with 7 bases lying between them. The CDR3 DNA reads as TGTGCCAGCAGTTTGCCCAAGTCCTACGAGCAGTACTTC. This codes for CASSLPKSYEQYF.

V is TRBV29-1 and J is TRBJ1-1; no definite D call. The V and J ends lost 5 bases and 1 base respectively, with 8 bases between them. CDR1 is SQVTM, CDR2 ANQGSEA, per germline. This CDR3 comprises 12 residues. As DNA, the CDR3 is TGCAGCGTTTCCCCAGAGAACACTGAAGCTTTCTTT. It specifies CSVSPENTEAFF. Drawing the rest from reference TRBV29-1 and TRBJ1-1, the complete variable domain is SAVISQKPSRDICQRGTSLTIQCQVDSQVTMMFWYRQQPGQSLTLIATANQGSEATYESGFVIDKFPISRPNLTFSTLTVSNMSPEDSSIYLCSVSPENTEAFFGQGTRLTVV.